This T cell receptor beta chain was found in a study of blood T cell repertoires in COVID-19. Study-wide background: Samples of COVID-19 (acute and convalescent) were obtained from the United States, Italy and Spain. Nucleic acid was either cDNA or gDNA, and it came from T cells, B-cell-depleted T cells, or PBMCs.

Source study methods: Nucleated cell counts were estimated from reference gene primer amplification. Repertoires were generated with immunoSEQ multiplex PCR, while TCRdb's copy carries only in-frame clones and drops some. The V and J calls and clone size are taken from that table; D and trimming were inferred from the DNA. Altogether a few hundred thousand clones are present, around four fifths being singletons, with the ten largest covering roughly 1.1%. The trim removed 2 bases at V and 10 bases at J, leaving 3 bases unmatched. The CDR3 length is 13 residues. The V gene's germline CDR1 is SGHTA and CDR2 FQGNSA.

The chain couples TRBV7-2 to TRBJ1-4, with TRBD1 matching over 8 bases. The sequencing input was peripheral blood. This receptor was taken from a woman between 50 and 59 years old with acute or convalescent COVID-19. CDR3 amino acids: CASSLQQGGKLFF. CDR3 bases: TGTGCCAGCAGCTTACAACAGGGGGGAAAACTGTTTTTT.